The 11 T cell receptor beta chains given below trace back to one sample, sequenced in a study of post-analysis software for immune sequencing data. Study-level findings and limits: In patients, TRBV5-6, TRBV5-1 and TRBV20-1 belonged to five or six TRBV segments found more frequently than in controls.

Included in the TCR beta cDNA libraries were unique molecular identifiers. One entry per CDR3 protein, called by TCRdb with MiXCR from the PCR reads. The profile shows 250,000 to 300,000 distinct CDR3 sequences, 36% of them singletons. No cognate antigen is known for these TCRs. Sequencing used blood. The receptor source for this set is a girl between 10 and 17 years old with multiple sclerosis.

This clonotype was detected only a few times. The genes are TRBV20-1 and TRBJ1-1; possible D gene TRBD1, 6 bases. Germline assignment: CDR1 DFQATT and CDR2 SNEGSKA (reference sequence). There are 21 residues in the CDR3. The V and J ends lost 0 bases and 0 bases respectively, with 29 bases between them. The CDR3 DNA follows: TGCAGTGCTAGAGACTCCCAGGAACGCTTGAAGTACAGGGACATGAACACTGAAGCTTTCTTT. This encodes CSARDSQERLKYRDMNTEAFF.

Turning to this clonotype: This may arise from a read error, as a much more abundant clone is one base away. The V call is TRBV20-1, the J call TRBJ1-2; possible D gene TRBD1, 6 bases. The CDR3 consists of 15 residues. The germline V gene has CDR1 DFQATT and CDR2 SNEGSKA (reference sequence). The CDR3 nucleotides are TGCAGTGCTCATAGCCCCCTGACAGGCGGCTATGGCTGCACCTTC. Translation gives CSAHSPLTGGYGCTF.

The sample holds a few counts of this clonotype. The chain couples TRBV5-1 to TRBJ1-1; tentative D call: TRBD1 (5 bases). V gave up 5 bases and J gave up 3 bases, with 11 bases separating them. Per the germline V gene, CDR1 is SGHRS and CDR2 is YFSETQ. The CDR3 consists of 13 residues. The CDR3 sequence: CASRARVDTEAFF. Written as DNA, the CDR3 is TGCGCCAGCAGAGCCAGGGTCGACACTGAAGCTTTCTTT.

This clonotype was found many times. The J gene is TRBJ2-3, the V gene TRBV20-1; 13 nucleotides agree with TRBD2. The CDR3 length is 17 residues. With 3 bases clipped from V and 2 bases from J, the junction kept 8 bases outside the gene matches. Germline CDR1 DFQATT, CDR2 SNEGSKA (reference sequence). DNA of the CDR3: TGCAGTGCTAGTATCGGACTAGCGGGGGATTTCACAGATACGCAGTATTTT. Protein product: CSASIGLAGDFTDTQYF.

Concerning this clonotype: This may stem from a read error, because a much larger clone lies one nucleotide away. The chain has TRBV29-1 and TRBJ2-1, with 7 nucleotides matching TRBD2. The J call may be incorrect, as the DNA end agrees better with TRBJ2-7. CDR1 is SQVTM, CDR2 ANQGSEA, per germline. There are 13 residues in the CDR3. CDR3 residues: CSVDSGTYNEQYF. CDR3 DNA: TGCAGCGTTGACAGCGGGACCTACAATGAGCAGTACTTC.

This clonotype was seen ten or more times. This chain uses TRBV27 with TRBJ1-4; D might be TRBD1 (5 bases). Trimming removed 5 bases at V and 6 bases at J, with 16 bases between. CDR3 length: 15 residues. Germline loops: CDR1 MNHEY, CDR2 SMNVEV (reference sequence). This CDR3 reads CASSARGWLDEKLFF. The CDR3 DNA follows: TGTGCCAGCAGTGCCCGGGGGTGGCTGGATGAAAAACTGTTTTTT. Complete variable domain (other parts from reference TRBV27 and TRBJ1-4): EAQVTQNPRYLITVTGKKLTVTCSQNMNHEYMSWYRQDPGLGLRQIYYSMNVEVTDKGDVPEGYKVSRKEKRNFPLILESPSPNQTSLYFCASSARGWLDEKLFFGSGTQLSVL.

Details on this clonotype: A much larger clone lies a single base off, so this may be a read error. The gene calls are TRBV20-1 and TRBJ2-5; 8 bases line up with TRBD2. Trimming at V came to 4 bases and at J to 11 bases, leaving 9 bases not matched to a gene. Germline lookup yields CDR1 DFQATT and CDR2 SNEGSKA (reference sequence). The CDR3 sequence is 12 residues long. CDR3 residues: CSAMGTRDEQYF. CDR3 in DNA: TGCAGTGCTATGGGGACTAGGGATGAGCAGTACTTC.

This chain links TRBV5-1 with TRBJ2-5; D is possibly TRBD1 (6 bases). The CDR3 covers 15 residues. In germline, CDR1 is SGHRS, CDR2 YFSETQ. V was shortened by 3 bases and J by 3 bases, with 15 bases between the two germline ends. CDR3 in amino acids: CASSWWDIGKETQYF. CDR3 DNA sequence: TGCGCCAGCAGCTGGTGGGACATAGGAAAAGAGACCCAGTACTTC.

Comments on this clonotype: This may stem from a read error, because a much larger clone lies one nucleotide away. This chain uses TRBV5-1 with TRBJ1-1; D possibly corresponds to TRBD1 (6 bases). The CDR3 consists of 15 residues. Germline CDR1 is SGHRS and CDR2 is YFSETQ. Here the CDR3 DNA reads TGCGCCAGCAGCTTGGACCCAGGGGTGAACACTGAAGTTTTCTTT. Translating gives CASSLDPGVNTEVFF.

This clonotype was observed at least ten times. V gene TRBV20-1 combines with J gene TRBJ1-4, with D possibly TRBD1 on 5 matching bases. With 6 bases removed from V and 8 bases from J, the gap between germline ends came to 22 bases. This CDR3 is built from 15 residues. Per germline, CDR1 DFQATT and CDR2 SNEGSKA (reference sequence). CDR3 in amino acids: CSAPPLGDLGEKLFF. CDR3 in DNA: TGCAGTGCCCCACCGCTGGGGGATTTAGGAGAAAAACTGTTTTTT.

This clonotype was detected ten times or more. The chain couples TRBV28 to TRBJ1-1, with 7 positions matching TRBD1. The ends lost 4 bases at V and 4 bases at J; junction bases unmatched: 9. Germline V CDR1 and CDR2: MDHEN, SYDVKM. The length of the CDR3 is 15 residues. The CDR3 loop is CASSSPTGSGTEAFF. As DNA, the CDR3 is TGTGCCAGCAGTTCACCGACAGGGTCCGGCACTGAAGCTTTCTTT. Based on the CDR3 plus reference TRBV28 and TRBJ1-1, the full variable domain is DVKVTQSSRYLVKRTGEKVFLECVQDMDHENMFWYRQDPGLGLRLIYFSYDVKMKEKGDIPEGYSVSREKKERFSLILESASTNQTSMYLCASSSPTGSGTEAFFGQGTRLTVV.